The rows below give T cell receptor beta chains drawn from one sample of a study of T cell responses to AZD1222 COVID-19 vaccine. Produced via immunoSEQ multiplex PCR; TCRdb's table is partial and in-frame only. This sample has about 100,000 clones, with roughly nine tenths found just once. The specimen was peripheral blood, collected 28 days after the second dose of the MenACWY control vaccine. These receptors all stem from an adult who received the MenACWY meningococcal vaccine as a control. CDR3s include the opening cysteine and the closing phenylalanine or tryptophan. A D gene is named only where the DNA matches it firmly. The listing skips clone size in some rows; elsewhere it reads once, few, many or a size class.

size: -
J: TRBJ2-5
V: TRBV19
D: -
CDR3: CASSIAGTPLQETQYF
DNA: TGTGCCAGTAGTATAGCCGGGACACCCCTGCAAGAGACCCAGTACTTC

size: -
J: TRBJ1-5
V: TRBV19
D: -
CDR3: CASSRPGVNSNQPQHF
DNA: TGTGCCAGTAGTCGCCCAGGAGTCAATAGCAATCAGCCCCAGCATTTT

size: -
J: TRBJ1-1
V: TRBV2
D: -
CDR3: CASSREGNTEAFF
DNA: TGTGCCAGTTCCAGGGAGGGGAACACTGAAGCTTTCTTT

size: -
J: TRBJ1-4
V: TRBV7-2
D: -
CDR3: CASSRGGVGSEKLFF
DNA: TGTGCCAGCAGCCGCGGTGGGGTGGGGAGTGAAAAACTGTTTTTT

size: -
J: TRBJ2-2
V: TRBV7-9
D: -
CDR3: CASSSRSSLTGELFF
DNA: TGTGCCAGCAGCTCCCGGAGTTCCCTCACCGGGGAGCTGTTTTTT

size: once
J: TRBJ1-1
V: TRBV4-1
D: -
CDR3: CASSQTTRGSWNTEAFF
DNA: TGCGCCAGCAGCCAAACGACGAGGGGGTCTTGGAACACTGAAGCTTTCTTT

size: -
J: TRBJ2-7
V: TRBV27
D: -
CDR3: CASSLRGSYEQYF
DNA: TGTGCCAGCAGTCTCAGAGGTTCCTACGAGCAGTACTTC

size: -
J: TRBJ2-2
V: TRBV7-8
D: -
CDR3: CASRRRVANTGELFF
DNA: TGTGCCAGCAGGCGCAGGGTCGCGAACACCGGGGAGCTGTTTTTT

size: -
J: TRBJ2-5
V: TRBV18
D: TRBD1
CDR3: CASRQGVQETQYF
DNA: TGTGCCAGCCGTCAGGGGGTACAAGAGACCCAGTACTTC

size: -
J: TRBJ2-7
V: TRBV6-5
D: TRBD1
CDR3: CASRGGYYEQYF
DNA: TGTGCCAGCAGAGGGGGCTACTACGAGCAGTACTTC

size: -
J: TRBJ1-1
V: TRBV6-2/TRBV6-3
D: -
CDR3: CASSYSTGTYTEAFF
DNA: TGTGCCAGCAGTTACTCTACCGGGACGTACACTGAAGCTTTCTTT

size: few
J: TRBJ1-5
V: TRBV30
D: -
CDR3: CAWSVSGTSYSNQPQHF
DNA: TGTGCCTGGAGTGTAAGCGGGACCAGCTATAGCAATCAGCCCCAGCATTTT

size: -
J: TRBJ1-2
V: TRBV9
D: -
CDR3: CASSVESGRGYTF
DNA: TGTGCCAGCAGCGTAGAGTCAGGGAGAGGCTACACCTTC

size: -
J: TRBJ1-6
V: TRBV7-2
D: -
CDR3: CASSPGRNSPLHF
DNA: TGTGCCAGCAGCCCGGGACGTAATTCACCCCTCCACTTT

size: -
J: TRBJ2-3
V: TRBV10-1
D: -
CDR3: CASSGGALGTDTQYF
DNA: TGCGCCAGCAGTGGGGGGGCCTTGGGCACAGATACGCAGTATTTT

size: once
J: TRBJ2-1
V: TRBV4-1
D: TRBD1
CDR3: CASSQGDRGNYNEQFF
DNA: TGCGCCAGCAGCCAAGGGGACAGGGGGAACTACAATGAGCAGTTCTTC

size: -
J: TRBJ2-2
V: TRBV28
D: TRBD2
CDR3: CASAGGRNTGELFF
DNA: TGTGCCTCTGCCGGGGGGAGGAACACCGGGGAGCTGTTTTTT

size: -
J: TRBJ2-2
V: TRBV25-1
D: TRBD1
CDR3: CASSKTGGGTGELFF
DNA: TGTGCCAGCAGTAAGACAGGGGGCGGCACCGGGGAGCTGTTTTTT

size: -
J: TRBJ1-2
V: TRBV28
D: -
CDR3: CASSRGGSTYGYTF
DNA: TGTGCCAGCAGTCGAGGGGGGAGTACCTATGGCTACACCTTC